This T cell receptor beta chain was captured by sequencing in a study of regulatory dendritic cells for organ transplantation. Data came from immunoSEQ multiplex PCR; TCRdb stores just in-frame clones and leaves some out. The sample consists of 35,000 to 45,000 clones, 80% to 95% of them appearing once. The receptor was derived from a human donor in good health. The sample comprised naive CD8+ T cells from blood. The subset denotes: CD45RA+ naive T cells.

This CDR3 is CASSQERIDGYTF. For the CDR3, the DNA is TGCGCCAGCAGCCAAGAACGTATAGATGGCTACACCTTC. The gene calls are TRBV4-3 and TRBJ1-2; D not resolved. V was clipped by 0 bases and J by 6 bases, with 8 bases between them. Germline CDR1 is LGHNA and CDR2 is YSLEER. This CDR3 region has 13 residues.